This entry concerns a single TCR beta chain. This specimen comes from a study of beta chain features in type 1 diabetes. Germline CDR1 and CDR2: SGHAT and FQDESV (reference sequence). CDR3 length: 17 residues. With 4 bases removed from V and 0 bases from J, the gap between germline ends came to 17 bases. Sorted populations all exceeded 98% purity. Sequencing targeted expressed TCRB transcripts, as all isolated RNA had been reverse transcribed. Method: immunoSEQ multiplex PCR; TCRdb's copy keeps in-frame clones and lacks some. The table has 500,000 to 700,000 clones, around 15% seen once. The sequence came from a man between 18 and 35 years old in good health. Input material: naive CD4+ T cells from blood. The chain uses TRBV11-1 and TRBJ2-3; D tentatively fits TRBD1 or TRBD2 (6 bases each). The CDR3 coding sequence is TGTGCCAGCAGCTCCCGTCCGAGGGGGGTAAGCACAGATACGCAGTATTTT. This codes for CASSSRPRGVSTDTQYF.